This T cell receptor (beta chain) was profiled in a study of T cells in Graves' hyperthyroidism and ophthalmopathy. RNA transcripts were the template for amplifying TCR beta CDR3 regions. Primed by the HTBI set, a first-round RT-PCR was run on the TCR CDR3. TCRdb used MiXCR to reprocess the multiplex PCR reads, holding one entry per CDR3 protein. The repertoire includes under 350,000 distinct CDR3 sequences, about 14% of them detected once, and 7.8% sits in the top ten. Trimming stripped 5 bases from V and 7 bases from J, with 12 bases between. Germline V lookup: CDR1 MNHNS, CDR2 SASEGT. The CDR3 contains 14 residues.

The chain links TRBV6-1 to TRBJ1-6; possibly TRBD1 for D (6 bases). The sample consisted of blood. The clonotype originates from a woman under 40 with Graves' hyperthyroidism that later progressed to Graves' ophthalmopathy. The CDR3 DNA reads as TGTGCCAGCAGTCGCGGGACACCCAATTCACCCCTCCACTTT. As protein: CASSRGTPNSPLHF.